This T cell receptor (beta chain) derives from a study of cytomegalovirus exposure and HLA in healthy donors. On the study more broadly: Across some 400 genotyped donors, roughly 85% landed in the Caucasian-associated ancestry cluster. Regarding the study as a whole: Associated with HLA alleles at 0.05 false discovery rate in a later analysis were fewer than 20,000 TCR beta sequences.

The PCR employed 60 Vbeta primers together with 13 Jbeta primers. TCRdb's copy holds only in-frame clones and misses some; the assay was immunoSEQ multiplex PCR. In the table there are 130,000 to 150,000 clones, roughly four fifths of which are singletons. With respect to this clone: Its antigen remains unknown.

The germline gives CDR1 LNHDA, CDR2 SQIVND (reference sequence). With 5 bases removed from V and 2 bases from J, the gap between germline ends came to 10 bases. This CDR3 is built from 14 residues. The genes are TRBV19 and TRBJ1-5, with D possibly matching TRBD1 (5 bases). This sequence originates from a human donor in good health. The sequenced sample consisted of PBMCs. The CDR3: CASSQGYGNQPQHF. CDR3 DNA: TGTGCCAGTAGTCAGGGATATGGCAATCAGCCCCAGCATTTT.